The 22 T cell receptor beta chains listed next were all sequenced from one sample in a study of high-grade serous ovarian cancer treatment subgroups. Tumor samples were taken before definitive surgery or chemotherapy. TCRdb's copy holds only in-frame clones and misses some; the assay was immunoSEQ multiplex PCR. Among about 10,000 clones listed, 83% were seen once. The sample comprised tumor tissue. These receptor sequences come from a human donor with high-grade serous ovarian cancer.

The sample holds a few counts of this clone. The V gene is TRBV29-1, the J gene TRBJ1-5, with no clear D. Trimming left V 4 bases short and J 11 bases short, with 18 bases between. CDR3 length: 13 amino acids. Germline V gene sequence: CDR1 SQVTM, CDR2 ANQGSEA. CDR3 bases: TGCAGCGTTGTGGACCGCGCGGCTTCGGCCCAGCATTTT. This sequence encodes CSVVDRAASAQHF.

In this sample, this clone turned up once. V gene TRBV5-1 combines with J gene TRBJ1-2; no reliable D call. This CDR3 region has 15 residues. V was cut by 0 bases and J by 2 bases, with 11 bases left in between. The V gene's germline CDR1 is SGHRS and CDR2 YFSETQ. CDR3 sequence: CASSLDGPGNYGYTF. The CDR3, as DNA: TGCGCCAGCAGCTTGGATGGTCCCGGGAACTATGGCTACACCTTC.

This clone has only a few counts. This sequence joins TRBV5-1 and TRBJ2-7, with TRBD1 matching over 10 bases. The CDR3 runs to 15 residues. CDR1 is SGHRS and CDR2 is YFSETQ in the germline V gene. V trimming: 4 bases; J trimming: 5 bases; junction bases outside the gene matches: 9. The CDR3 reads CASSTPTGGNDEQYF. DNA of the CDR3: TGCGCCAGCAGCACACCGACAGGGGGCAACGACGAGCAGTACTTC. The variable domain in full, with the rest retrieved from reference TRBV5-1 and TRBJ2-7, is KAGVTQTPRYLIKTRGQQVTLSCSPISGHRSVSWYQQTPGQGLQFLFEYFSETQRNKGNFPGRFSGRQFSNSRSEMNVSTLELGDSALYLCASSTPTGGNDEQYFGPGTRLTVT.

The gene calls are TRBV27 and TRBJ2-3, with 9 positions matching TRBD2. The germline gives CDR1 MNHEY, CDR2 SMNVEV (reference sequence). Unmatched junction bases numbered 6, after V lost 5 bases and J lost 0 bases. The CDR3 totals 16 residues. The CDR3 nucleotides read TGTGCCAGCAGTCCCGGGACTAGCCGAAGCACAGATACGCAGTATTTT. Encoded protein: CASSPGTSRSTDTQYF.

This clone appeared once. The rearrangement links TRBV2 to TRBJ2-1; 12 bases are a match to TRBD2. J was trimmed by 2 bases and V by 6 bases; bases with no gene match: 2. Germline CDR1 SNHLY, CDR2 FYNNEI. The CDR3 loop spans 15 amino acids. DNA of the CDR3: TGTGCCAGCAGGCTAGCGGGAGGGCCCTACAATGAGCAGTTCTTC. This encodes CASRLAGGPYNEQFF.

The rearrangement links TRBV5-1 to TRBJ2-7; D is possibly TRBD2 (6 bases). V was pared by 5 bases and J by 0 bases, with 12 bases between. Germline V CDR1 and CDR2: SGHRS, YFSETQ. CDR3 length equals 14 residues. The CDR3 bases are TGCGCCAGCAGTGCGGACGGGAGCTCCTACGAGCAGTACTTC. Its protein is CASSADGSSYEQYF.

The CDR3 DNA reads TGTGCCAGCAGGACTAGCGGGAGTGGCACAGATACGCAGTATTTT. Protein product: CASRTSGSGTDTQYF. V gene TRBV6-6 combines with J gene TRBJ2-3; 12 bases agree with TRBD2. The V and J ends lost 6 bases and 1 base, in that order; junction bases with no gene match: 2. CDR1 MNHNY and CDR2 SVGAGI come from the germline V gene (reference sequence). The CDR3 totals 15 residues.

This clone has just one count. The chain employs TRBV2 and TRBJ1-5; tentative D call: TRBD1 (6 bases). CDR1 is SNHLY, CDR2 FYNNEI, per germline. The CDR3 has 14 residues. Trimming took off 7 bases at V and 6 bases at J, with 16 bases between the two ends. This CDR3 reads CASTLRGLTQPQHF. CDR3 in DNA: TGTGCCAGCACCCTGAGGGGGTTGACTCAGCCCCAGCATTTT.

In its sample, this clone was seen a few times. This rearrangement joins TRBV13 to TRBJ1-1; 7 bases match TRBD1. Germline CDR1 is PRHDT and CDR2 is FYEKMQ (reference sequence). CDR3 length: 15 residues. The trim removed 5 bases at V and 8 bases at J, leaving 14 bases unmatched. CDR3 sequence reads: CASSHRQGLSDEAFF. In DNA form, the CDR3 reads TGTGCCAGCAGCCATCGACAGGGCTTGAGTGACGAAGCTTTCTTT. Drawing the rest from reference TRBV13 and TRBJ1-1, the complete variable domain is AAGVIQSPRHLIKEKRETATLKCYPIPRHDTVYWYQQGPGQDPQFLISFYEKMQSDKGSIPDRFSAQQFSDYHSELNMSSLELGDSALYFCASSHRQGLSDEAFFGQGTRLTVV.

The chain joins TRBV11-2 to TRBJ2-1; TRBD2 agrees at 12 bases. The trim removed 5 bases at V and 6 bases at J, leaving 5 bases unmatched. The CDR3 runs 15 residues. CDR1 is SGHAT, CDR2 FQNNGV, per germline. CDR3 protein: CASSETSGRINEQFF. CDR3 sequence (DNA): TGTGCCAGCAGCGAAACTAGCGGGAGGATCAATGAGCAGTTCTTC.

The chain links TRBV28 to TRBJ2-3; D gene unclear. The length of the CDR3 is 15 residues. The V end was cut by 4 bases, the J end by 1 base, with 12 bases between. Germline V gene lookup returns CDR1 MDHEN and CDR2 SYDVKM. The CDR3 protein is CASSSPTRRTDTQYF. The CDR3 nucleotides read TGTGCCAGCAGTTCCCCGACCAGACGCACAGATACGCAGTATTTT.

V usage is TRBV6-6 and J usage is TRBJ2-3; the D is unclear. This CDR3 region has 13 residues. The V end was cut by 0 bases, the J end by 5 bases, with 6 bases between. CDR1 MNHNY and CDR2 SVGAGI come from the germline V gene (reference sequence). Here the CDR3 DNA reads TGTGCCAGCAGTTACTCTTACGGAGATACGCAGTATTTT. It codes for CASSYSYGDTQYF.

This chain links TRBV19 with TRBJ1-5, with 8 positions matching TRBD1. Germline V gene lookup returns CDR1 LNHDA and CDR2 SQIVND (reference sequence). The CDR3 length is 15 residues. J was trimmed by 1 base and V by 2 bases; bases with no gene match: 1. This chain's CDR3 is CASSIRTGSNQPQHF. The CDR3 bases are TGTGCCAGTAGTATAAGGACAGGGAGCAATCAGCCCCAGCATTTT.

V and J are TRBV2 and TRBJ2-6, with 10 bases lining up with TRBD2. CDR1 and CDR2 from the germline V gene are SNHLY and FYNNEI. Germline trimming cut 5 bases from V and 3 bases from J; bases unmatched to any gene: 7. The CDR3 is 17 amino acids. The CDR3 sequence: CASSQRLAGDGANVLTF. DNA of the CDR3: TGTGCCAGCAGTCAAAGGCTAGCGGGAGATGGGGCCAACGTCCTGACTTTC.

This chain connects TRBV7-2 to TRBJ1-1, with D uncertain. CDR1 is SGHTA, CDR2 FQGNSA, per germline. This CDR3 has 15 amino acids. Trimming shortened V by 2 bases and J by 0 bases, and 10 bases separated the two germline ends. Here the CDR3 DNA reads TGTGCCAGCAGCTTAAATCGAGCAATGAACACTGAAGCTTTCTTT. The encoded protein is CASSLNRAMNTEAFF.

This clone was picked up one time. This CDR3 is CASSLDGTTLNYGYTF. In DNA form, the CDR3 reads TGCGCCAGCAGCTTGGACGGAACGACTCTTAACTATGGCTACACCTTC. V gene TRBV5-1 combines with J gene TRBJ1-2; D call uncertain. CDR3 length: 16 residues. Per germline, CDR1 SGHRS and CDR2 YFSETQ. V was pared by 0 bases and J by 1 base, with 13 bases between.

The CDR3 reads CASSLQGGRAAGELFF. As DNA, the CDR3 is TGTGCCAGCAGCCTCCAGGGCGGGAGGGCCGCCGGGGAGCTGTTTTTT. The V gene is TRBV7-6, the J gene TRBJ2-2; TRBD2 matches 9 bases. Trimming removed 5 bases from V and 6 bases from J; junction bases left unmatched: 10. CDR1 SGHVS and CDR2 FNYEAQ come from the germline V gene. The CDR3 loop spans 16 amino acids.

The chain links TRBV28 to TRBJ1-3, with D possibly matching TRBD1 (5 bases). CDR1 is MDHEN, CDR2 SYDVKM, per germline. This CDR3 has 17 residues. V was clipped by 3 bases and J by 4 bases, with 19 bases between them. CDR3 protein: CASSLPLTARGGNTIYF. Here the CDR3 DNA reads TGTGCCAGCAGTTTGCCCCTCACGGCCCGGGGGGGAAACACCATATATTTT.

The V call is TRBV30, the J call TRBJ2-7; tentatively, D is TRBD1 or TRBD2 (5 bases each). Germline V gene data show CDR1 as GTSNPN and CDR2 as SVGIG (reference sequence). The ends were cut back, 3 bases at V and 3 bases at J, with 18 bases in the middle. The CDR3 extends over 15 amino acids. The chain's CDR3 is CAWRDKDGGIYEQYF. CDR3 coding DNA: TGTGCCTGGAGGGATAAGGATGGGGGAATCTACGAGCAGTACTTC. Looking up the rest from reference TRBV30 and TRBJ2-7 gives the full variable domain: SQTIHQWPATLVQPVGSPLSLECTVEGTSNPNLYWYRQAAGRGLQLLFYSVGIGQISSEVPQNLSASRPQDRQFILSSKKLLLSDSGFYLCAWRDKDGGIYEQYFGPGTRLTVT.

The gene calls are TRBV29-1 and TRBJ2-1, with 12 bases that match TRBD2. With V trimmed by 2 bases and J by 0 bases, 8 bases remained unmatched. The length of the CDR3 is 18 residues. The germline V gene has CDR1 SQVTM and CDR2 ANQGSEA. The CDR3 loop reads CSVERLAGVGASYNEQFF. CDR3 bases: TGCAGCGTTGAAAGACTAGCGGGAGTCGGAGCCTCCTACAATGAGCAGTTCTTC.

The V call is TRBV4-1, the J call TRBJ1-1; D gene unclear. V dropped 7 bases and J dropped 0 bases, with 12 bases sitting between them. Looked up from germline, CDR1 is MGHRA and CDR2 is YSYEKL. The CDR3 is 14 residues long. The DNA for the CDR3 is TGCGCCAGCAAGAGGTTTGTGCTGAACACTGAAGCTTTCTTT. Encoded protein: CASKRFVLNTEAFF.

The chain couples TRBV15 to TRBJ2-5; possibly TRBD2 for D (5 bases). V gave up 1 base and J gave up 4 bases, with 13 bases separating them. The CDR3 consists of 15 residues. CDR1 is LNHNV, CDR2 YYDKDF, per germline (reference sequence). The chain's CDR3 is CATSRASEGAETQYF. DNA of the CDR3: TGTGCCACCAGCAGAGCGAGCGAGGGAGCAGAGACCCAGTACTTC. The variable domain in full, with the rest retrieved from reference TRBV15 and TRBJ2-5, is DAMVIQNPRYQVTQFGKPVTLSCSQTLNHNVMYWYQQKSSQAPKLLFHYYDKDFNNEADTPDNFQSRRPNTSFCFLDIRSPGLGDTAMYLCATSRASEGAETQYFGPGTRLLVL.